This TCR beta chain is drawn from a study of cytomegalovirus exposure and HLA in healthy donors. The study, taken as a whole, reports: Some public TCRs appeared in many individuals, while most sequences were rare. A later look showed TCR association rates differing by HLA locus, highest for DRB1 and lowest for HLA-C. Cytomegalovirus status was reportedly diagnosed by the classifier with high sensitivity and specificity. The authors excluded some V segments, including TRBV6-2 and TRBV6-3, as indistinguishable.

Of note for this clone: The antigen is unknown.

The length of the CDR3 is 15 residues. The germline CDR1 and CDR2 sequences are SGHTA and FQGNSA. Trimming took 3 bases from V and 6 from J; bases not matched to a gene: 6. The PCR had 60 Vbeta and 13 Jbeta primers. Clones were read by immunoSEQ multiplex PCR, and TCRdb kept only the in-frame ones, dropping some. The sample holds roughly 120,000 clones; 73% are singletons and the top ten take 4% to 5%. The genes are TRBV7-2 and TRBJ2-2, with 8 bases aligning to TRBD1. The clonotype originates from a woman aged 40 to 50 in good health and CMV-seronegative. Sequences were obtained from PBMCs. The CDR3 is CASSLQGAFPGELFF. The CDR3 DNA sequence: TGTGCCAGCAGCTTGCAGGGGGCGTTCCCCGGGGAGCTGTTTTTT.